One sample yielded the 19 T cell receptor beta chains listed below, sequenced in a study of cytomegalovirus exposure and HLA in healthy donors. A multiplex PCR was run with 60 Vbeta primers and 13 Jbeta primers. TCRdb's copy holds only in-frame clones and misses some; the assay was immunoSEQ multiplex PCR. In the table there are some 140,000 clones, about 80% of which are singletons. The sequencing input was PBMCs. The receptors come from a man aged 25 to 40 in good health and CMV-seropositive.

The chain combines TRBV6-1 with TRBJ1-3, with 8 positions matching TRBD1. The CDR3 contains 16 residues. The junction had 7 bases not matched to a gene; V was cut back by 4 bases and J by 2 bases. Germline loops: CDR1 MNHNS, CDR2 SASEGT. The CDR3 sequence: CASSAPGTGTGNTIYF. Written as DNA, the CDR3 is TGTGCCAGCAGTGCTCCCGGGACAGGCACTGGAAACACCATATATTTT.

This clone was counted between two and nine times. The V and J genes are TRBV6-6 and TRBJ1-2, with 8 bases aligning to TRBD1. The V and J ends lost 6 bases and 4 bases, in that order; junction bases with no gene match: 4. Per germline, CDR1 MNHNY and CDR2 SVGAGI (reference sequence). The CDR3 covers 13 residues. This CDR3 is CASSPGGGYGYTF. In nucleotides, the CDR3 is TGTGCCAGCAGCCCAGGGGGCGGCTATGGCTACACCTTC.

This chain connects TRBV9 to TRBJ2-2; 11 nucleotides line up with TRBD2. Germline V gene data show CDR1 as SGDLS and CDR2 as YYNGEE. V was clipped by 3 bases and J by 5 bases; unmatched bases: 12. The CDR3 runs to 18 residues. CDR3 loop: CASSASGTSGERTGELFF. CDR3 DNA sequence: TGTGCCAGCAGCGCTTCCGGGACTAGCGGAGAACGTACCGGGGAGCTGTTTTTT.

This clone showed up just once. The chain combines TRBV5-1 with TRBJ2-1; 7 bases are shared with TRBD2. The CDR3 is made up of 15 amino acids. The germline CDR1 and CDR2 sequences are SGHRS and YFSETQ. After removal of 0 bases from V and 3 bases from J, the junction contained 3 bases not matched to a gene. Here the CDR3 DNA reads TGCGCCAGCAGCTTGGGACTAGCAGACTACAATGAGCAGTTCTTC. Its protein is CASSLGLADYNEQFF.

The rearrangement joins TRBV11-2 to TRBJ2-5; a possible D gene is TRBD1 (5 bases). This CDR3 is built from 15 residues. The germline V gene has CDR1 SGHAT and CDR2 FQNNGV. Trimming removed 2 bases from V and 1 base from J, with 11 bases in between. CDR3 sequence (DNA): TGTGCCAGCAGCTTAAGACAGAGAGTCCAAGAGACCCAGTACTTC. Translating gives CASSLRQRVQETQYF.

A remark on this clone: The same CDR3 also results from other DNA sequences found in this sample. The chain recombines TRBV27 with TRBJ2-2, with 10 bases that match TRBD2. This CDR3 contains 21 residues. The trim removed 4 bases at V and 4 bases at J, leaving 21 bases unmatched. CDR1 and CDR2 from the germline V gene are MNHEY and SMNVEV (reference sequence). The CDR3 reads CASSWKLGPGLASAPTGELFF. The CDR3 nucleotides read TGTGCCAGCAGTTGGAAGTTGGGGCCGGGACTAGCGTCGGCCCCCACCGGGGAGCTGTTTTTT.

V usage is TRBV11-3 and J usage is TRBJ2-1; 9 bases line up with TRBD2. CDR1 is SGHNT and CDR2 is YENEEA in the germline V gene. J lost 3 bases, V lost 5 bases, and 11 bases had no gene match. The CDR3 length is 17 residues. The DNA for the CDR3 is TGTGCCAGCAGCCCGAACCATAGCGGGAGAAGCTACAATGAGCAGTTCTTC. Protein: CASSPNHSGRSYNEQFF.

This chain uses TRBV5-1 with TRBJ2-5, with 9 bases identical to TRBD2. This CDR3 contains 20 residues. J gave up 0 bases and V 2 bases, and 17 bases lay outside the gene matches. In germline, CDR1 is SGHRS, CDR2 YFSETQ. This CDR3 is CASSFMRVASGKSDQETQYF. The CDR3 DNA reads TGCGCCAGCAGCTTCATGAGGGTGGCTAGCGGGAAGTCGGACCAAGAGACCCAGTACTTC.

The J gene is TRBJ2-7, the V gene TRBV11-1; 9 bases fit TRBD2. This CDR3 is 16 amino acids long. CDR1 is SGHAT and CDR2 is FQDESV in the germline V gene (reference sequence). Trimming at V came to 3 bases and at J to 5 bases, leaving 11 bases not matched to a gene. Here the CDR3 DNA reads TGTGCCAGCAGCTTTACCCGCCTTTTAGCGGGAGACGAGCAGTACTTC. It codes for CASSFTRLLAGDEQYF. Together with reference TRBV11-1 and TRBJ2-7, the CDR3 gives the full variable domain: EAEVAQSPRYKITEKSQAVAFWCDPISGHATLYWYRQILGQGPELLVQFQDESVVDDSQLPKDRFSAERLKGVDSTLKIQPAELGDSAMYLCASSFTRLLAGDEQYFGPGTRLTVT.

The rearrangement links TRBV12-5 to TRBJ2-5; D is undetermined. The closer fit of TRBJ2-7 to the DNA end suggests the J call may be wrong. Germline V gene lookup returns CDR1 LGHNT and CDR2 FRNRAP. The CDR3 is 18 residues long. CDR3 loop: CASGLPTTPPRRSYEQYF. The CDR3 nucleotides are TGTGCTAGTGGTTTGCCGACCACACCTCCCAGGCGCTCCTACGAGCAGTACTTC.

V and J are TRBV6-1 and TRBJ2-1; 7 nucleotides agree with TRBD1. After removal of 4 bases from V and 2 bases from J, the junction contained 5 bases not matched to a gene. The CDR3 extends over 15 amino acids. Germline CDR1 and CDR2: MNHNS and SASEGT. The CDR3 region is CASSVTGATYNEQFF. Here the CDR3 DNA reads TGTGCCAGCAGTGTCACAGGGGCGACCTACAATGAGCAGTTCTTC.

The CDR3 DNA reads as TGTGCCAGCAGTTCCCACAAGGGGTTGACTAACTATGGCTACACCTTC. Translation gives CASSSHKGLTNYGYTF. This chain joins TRBV28 and TRBJ1-2; a possible D gene is TRBD1 (5 bases). Germline CDR1 and CDR2: MDHEN and SYDVKM. The V gene lost 4 bases and the J gene lost 0 bases, with 15 bases spanning the gap. The CDR3 sequence is 16 residues long.

J is TRBJ2-5 and V is TRBV5-3; 8 positions match TRBD1. TRBV5-3 is an open reading frame, and its role is uncertain. The J segment lost 5 bases and the V segment lost 6 bases, leaving 12 bases of the junction unmatched. The CDR3 has 15 amino acids. The CDR3 spells CARTRVTGVSETQYF. Here the CDR3 DNA reads TGTGCCAGAACGAGAGTGACAGGGGTTTCGGAGACCCAGTACTTC.

V gene TRBV29-1 combines with J gene TRBJ2-1; maybe TRBD2 (6 bases). The CDR3 loop spans 15 amino acids. Germline V gives CDR1 SQVTM, CDR2 ANQGSEA. Trimming stripped 7 bases from V and 4 bases from J, with 20 bases between. The CDR3 sequence: CSAGPGEATYNEQFF. In nucleotides, the CDR3 is TGCAGCGCCGGGCCGGGGGAGGCGACTTACAATGAGCAGTTCTTC.

This sequence joins TRBV2 and TRBJ2-7; maybe TRBD2 (6 bases). V dropped 4 bases and J dropped 2 bases, with 21 bases sitting between them. Germline values: CDR1 SNHLY, CDR2 FYNNEI. CDR3 length: 17 residues. CDR3 residues: CASSGGSSDYNAYEQYF. The CDR3 nucleotides read TGTGCCAGCAGTGGAGGCTCTAGCGATTACAATGCCTACGAGCAGTACTTC.

This chain uses TRBV28 with TRBJ1-2, with TRBD1 matching over 11 bases. Germline CDR1 reads MDHEN; CDR2 reads SYDVKM. Trimming cost V 5 bases and J 3 bases; bases outside gene matches: 8. The CDR3 is 16 amino acids. The CDR3 sequence is CASSGGGTGGDYGYTF. The CDR3 bases are TGTGCCAGCAGTGGGGGAGGGACAGGGGGTGACTATGGCTACACCTTC.

The chain uses TRBV27 and TRBJ2-7; 8 nucleotides match TRBD2. This CDR3 region has 14 residues. Germline loops: CDR1 MNHEY, CDR2 SMNVEV (reference sequence). With 11 bases clipped from V and 1 base from J, the junction kept 10 bases outside the gene matches. The CDR3, as DNA: TGTGCCGCCGGGGAGCGGGAGAGTTCCTACGAGCAGTACTTC. Translated, it gives CAAGERESSYEQYF.

The chain joins TRBV27 to TRBJ2-1; D possibly corresponds to TRBD1 (6 bases). V lost 2 bases and J lost 6, with 17 bases in between. Germline CDR1 and CDR2: MNHEY and SMNVEV (reference sequence). The CDR3 contains 16 residues. The DNA for the CDR3 is TGTGCCAGCAGTTTAGGTGGGAACAGGGTACCCAATGAGCAGTTCTTC. This encodes CASSLGGNRVPNEQFF.

The chain couples TRBV15 to TRBJ2-2, with a possible D match to TRBD1 (6 bases). V lost 3 bases to trimming and J lost 6 bases, with 11 bases between them. The germline gives CDR1 LNHNV, CDR2 YYDKDF (reference sequence). The CDR3 runs to 14 residues. CDR3 sequence (DNA): TGTGCCACCAGCAGGCACAGGGAATCCGGGGAGCTGTTTTTT. This translates into CATSRHRESGELFF.